The rows below give T cell receptor beta chains drawn from one sample of a study of blood T cell repertoires in COVID-19. Data came from immunoSEQ multiplex PCR; TCRdb stores just in-frame clones and leaves some out. The sample consists of about 150,000 clones, approximately 85% of them appearing once. Source material: peripheral blood. The receptor source for this set is a man aged 55 to 70 with COVID-19, enrolled during active disease. The CDR3 runs from the conserved cysteine through the conserved F or W.

TRBV7-3	CASRSGGSTEAFF
TRBV24-1	CATSDTGQGVQPQHF
TRBV7-9	CASSGQGEGYGYTF
TRBV21-1	CASLDKEAFF
TRBV19	CASSMGQGLYGYTF
TRBV9	CASSVGGSGYTF
TRBV12-3/TRBV12-4	CASSLNGYYGYTF
TRBV7-9	CASSLDSYGYTF
TRBV7-2	CASSLSGYGNTIYF
TRBV19	CASSIDGTGAGNTIYF
TRBV28	CASTLGGANTEAFF
TRBV19	CASSRQENQPQHF
TRBV9	CASSPGQGAWNEQFF
TRBV27	CASRPGSGDQPQHF
TRBV6-5	CASRPGTTGSAFF
TRBV28	CASSSGTSYEQYF
TRBV27	CASSLFTSQPQHF
TRBV4-1	CASSQTGTGRNEQFF
TRBV21-1	CASSPSGPTNQETQYF
TRBV3-1/TRBV3-2	CASSQQGTGFNSPLHF
TRBV5-4	CASSPSGGTGDGGYTF
TRBV14	CASSPAPGQGNYEQYF
TRBV13	CASRVIAGGLNEQFF
TRBV9	CASSAQGAPEKLFF
TRBV10-3	CAISEENEQFF
TRBV19	CASREDRGVSGANVLTF
TRBV19	CASSIGTTSNQPQHF
TRBV6-5	CASSYGTSGSWNEQFF
TRBV4-3	CASSQTLAGGPYEQYF
TRBV11-2	CASSQRTGAIGELFF
TRBV9	CASSRGSLTEAFF
TRBV29-1	CSVGMGQGAKGYTF
TRBV10-3	CAIRGGSEETQYF
TRBV18	CASSPGTRGSSSGNTIYF
TRBV9	CASSVEGQRNTIYF
TRBV5-6	CASSWGQEVLGYTF
TRBV7-8	CASSSRTSYFETQYF
TRBV24-1	CATSGNPNEQFF
TRBV3-1/TRBV3-2	CASSHITTASSGNTIYF
TRBV6-5	CASSFTENQPQHF
TRBV28	CASSRVSYRGRGEAFF
TRBV11-2	CASSLSDLSYEQYF
TRBV7-2	CASSGTSAETQYF
TRBV6-6	CASSSQGESEAFF
TRBV7-9	CASSLGVRPGGNEQFF
TRBV24-1	CATSDGGAGEQPQHF
TRBV14	CASSGRGGYTF
TRBV2	CASSGEQGNTEAFF
TRBV6-2/TRBV6-3	CASSYVLLAESSYNEQFF
TRBV7-2	CASRRTGGSNQPQHF
TRBV7-9	CASSLGSLAGRKNTEAFF
TRBV6-6	CASSRGLAVEETQYF